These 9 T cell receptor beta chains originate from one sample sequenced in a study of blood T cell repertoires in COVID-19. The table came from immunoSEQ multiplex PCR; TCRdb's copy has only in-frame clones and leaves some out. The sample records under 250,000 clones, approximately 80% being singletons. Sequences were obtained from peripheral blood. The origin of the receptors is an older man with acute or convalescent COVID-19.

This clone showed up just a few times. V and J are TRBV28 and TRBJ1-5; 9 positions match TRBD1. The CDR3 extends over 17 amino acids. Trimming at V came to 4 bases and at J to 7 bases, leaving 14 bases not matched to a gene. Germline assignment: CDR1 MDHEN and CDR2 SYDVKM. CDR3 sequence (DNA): TGTGCCAGCAGTTCGCAACCCAACAGGGGGCGGGGACAGCCCCAGCATTTT. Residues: CASSSQPNRGRGQPQHF.

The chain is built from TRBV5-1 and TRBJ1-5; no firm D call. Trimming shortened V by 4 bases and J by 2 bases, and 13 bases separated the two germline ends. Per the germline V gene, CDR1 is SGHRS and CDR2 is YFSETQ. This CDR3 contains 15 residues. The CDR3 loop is CASSPHFGGNQPQHF. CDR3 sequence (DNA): TGCGCCAGCAGCCCCCATTTCGGGGGCAATCAGCCCCAGCATTTT.

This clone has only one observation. CDR3 amino acids: CASSLKTPAGGYEQYF. As DNA, the CDR3 is TGTGCCAGCAGTTTAAAGACCCCGGCGGGGGGGTACGAGCAGTACTTC. The V call is TRBV27, the J call TRBJ2-7, with TRBD2 matching 9 bases. From germline, CDR1 is MNHEY and CDR2 SMNVEV (reference sequence). The CDR3 contains 16 residues. After removal of 2 bases from V and 4 bases from J, the junction contained 9 bases not matched to a gene.

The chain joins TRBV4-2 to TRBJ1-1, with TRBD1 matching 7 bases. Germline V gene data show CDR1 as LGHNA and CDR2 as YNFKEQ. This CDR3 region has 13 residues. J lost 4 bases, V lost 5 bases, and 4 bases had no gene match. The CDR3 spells CASSRGLGTEAFF. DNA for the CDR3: TGTGCCAGCAGCAGGGGGCTGGGCACTGAAGCTTTCTTT.

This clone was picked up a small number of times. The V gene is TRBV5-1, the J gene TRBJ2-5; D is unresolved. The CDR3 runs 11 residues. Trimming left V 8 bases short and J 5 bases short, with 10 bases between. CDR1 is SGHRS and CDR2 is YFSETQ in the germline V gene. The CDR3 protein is CASAIEETQYF. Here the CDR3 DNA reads TGCGCCAGTGCGATTGAGGAGACCCAGTACTTC.

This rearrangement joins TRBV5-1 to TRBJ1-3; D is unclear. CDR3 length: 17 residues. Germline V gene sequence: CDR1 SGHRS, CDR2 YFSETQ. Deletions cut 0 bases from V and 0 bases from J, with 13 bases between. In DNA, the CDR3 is TGCGCCAGCAGCTTGGTTCCACCGAGACTCTCTGGAAACACCATATATTTT. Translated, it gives CASSLVPPRLSGNTIYF.

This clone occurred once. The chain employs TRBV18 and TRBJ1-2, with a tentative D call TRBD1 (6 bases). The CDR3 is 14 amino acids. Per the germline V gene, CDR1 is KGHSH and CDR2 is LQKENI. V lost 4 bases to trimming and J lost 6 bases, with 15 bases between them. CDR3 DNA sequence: TGTGCCAGCTCACTCCGGGACACGAAGAATGGCTACACCTTC. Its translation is CASSLRDTKNGYTF.

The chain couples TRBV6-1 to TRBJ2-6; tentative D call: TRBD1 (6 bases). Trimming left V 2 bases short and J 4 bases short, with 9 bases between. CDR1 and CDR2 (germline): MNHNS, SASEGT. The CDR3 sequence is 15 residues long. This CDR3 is CASSENRAGANVLTF. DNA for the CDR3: TGTGCCAGCAGTGAAAACAGGGCCGGGGCCAACGTCCTGACTTTC.

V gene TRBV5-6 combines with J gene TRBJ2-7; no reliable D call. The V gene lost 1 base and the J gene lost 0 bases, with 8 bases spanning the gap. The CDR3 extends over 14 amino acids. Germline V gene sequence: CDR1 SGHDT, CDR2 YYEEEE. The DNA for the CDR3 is TGTGCCAGCAGCTTGACAGTCAGCTCCTACGAGCAGTACTTC. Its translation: CASSLTVSSYEQYF.